These 2 T cell receptor beta chains share one sample of origin, sequenced in a study of blood T cell repertoires in COVID-19. The protocol was immunoSEQ multiplex PCR, while the TCRdb copy is restricted to in-frame clones and leaves out a portion. The sample lists 20,000 or so clones, 84% occurring once. The sequenced material came from peripheral blood. The receptor source for this set is a man aged 35 to 55 with acute or convalescent COVID-19.

The chain joins TRBV30 to TRBJ1-3, with D unresolved. Trimming removed 2 bases from V and 8 bases from J, with 4 bases in between. Germline lookup yields CDR1 GTSNPN and CDR2 SVGIG (reference sequence). The CDR3 contains 10 residues. CDR3 in DNA: TGTGCCTGGAGTCGGGACACCATATATTTT. Translation: CAWSRDTIYF.

In this sample, this clone turned up a few times. The chain has TRBV2 and TRBJ2-7; 8 nucleotides match TRBD1. Germline-derived CDR1 and CDR2 are SNHLY and FYNNEI. Unmatched junction bases numbered 10, after V lost 8 bases and J lost 4 bases. The CDR3 runs to 14 residues. The CDR3 loop reads CASDGQGIGYEQYF. CDR3 DNA sequence: TGTGCCAGCGACGGACAGGGTATAGGTTACGAGCAGTACTTC.